Listed here are 20 T cell receptor beta chains from one sample, sequenced in a study of human T cells and chemical hapten exposure (dated by TCRdb to the early 2020s). Total RNA was extracted from unfractionated whole blood that had been collected in Tempus Blood RNA tubes. During library preparation, unique molecular identifiers were attached to individual cDNA molecules so that TCRs could be counted quantitatively and reproducibly. TCRdb reran the public reads through fastp at Q25 and MiXCR, keeping productive beta chains. Entries are consolidated by CDR3 protein sequence, retaining the most common genes and DNA. Within this sample are about 120,000 distinct CDR3 sequences, with less than 10% of them counted one time only. The ten biggest clones cover over 1.1% of the sample. Material: whole blood. The receptors derive from a human donor in good health. Some clones in this sample may be carry-over from other donors' samples. Donor details come from another sample of the same person, matched by shared clones.

This clonotype was counted between two and nine times. This chain links TRBV5-1 with TRBJ1-5; D is possibly TRBD1 (6 bases). CDR1 SGHRS and CDR2 YFSETQ come from the germline V gene. The CDR3 covers 14 residues. Trimming removed 4 bases at V and 6 bases at J, with 14 bases between. CDR3 nucleotides: TGCGCCAGCAGCCCCCGAGGGGGTCCTCAGCCCCAGCATTTT. It translates to CASSPRGGPQPQHF.

This clonotype was seen more than once but under ten times. The chain links TRBV7-9 to TRBJ1-3; D is undetermined. The length of the CDR3 is 17 residues. The V gene's germline CDR1 is SEHNR and CDR2 FQNEAQ (reference sequence). With 4 bases removed from V and 0 bases from J, the gap between germline ends came to 16 bases. The CDR3 sequence is CASSSILDPYSGNTIYF. The CDR3 nucleotides read TGTGCCAGCAGCTCCATCCTTGACCCGTACTCTGGAAACACCATATATTTT. Filled out from reference TRBV7-9 and TRBJ1-3, the complete variable domain reads DTGVSQNPRHKITKRGQNVTFRCDPISEHNRLYWYRQTLGQGPEFLTYFQNEAQLEKSRLLSDRFSAERPKGSFSTLEIQRTEQGDSAMYLCASSSILDPYSGNTIYFGEGSWLTVV.

V usage is TRBV18 and J usage is TRBJ2-7; 12 nucleotides agree with TRBD1. V was clipped by 3 bases and J by 6 bases; unmatched bases: 6. Germline V CDR1 and CDR2: KGHSH, LQKENI. CDR3 length: 15 residues. CDR3 region: CASSPIGTGGLEQYF. In DNA form, the CDR3 reads TGTGCCAGCTCACCCATCGGGACAGGGGGCCTCGAGCAGTACTTC.

The genes are TRBV7-9 and TRBJ2-3; 7 bases agree with TRBD2. The junction had 7 bases not matched to a gene; V was cut back by 11 bases and J by 2 bases. CDR1 SEHNR and CDR2 FQNEAQ come from the germline V gene (reference sequence). The CDR3 runs 13 residues. The CDR3 DNA reads as TGTGCCGGGGGGGAGCCGCACACAGATACGCAGTATTTT. Protein product: CAGGEPHTDTQYF.

This clonotype was detected a few times. The chain has TRBV10-3 and TRBJ2-7; 12 bases are a match to TRBD1. This CDR3 region has 12 residues. The germline V gene has CDR1 ENHRY and CDR2 SYGVKD. J gave up 5 bases and V 8 bases, and 1 base lay outside the gene matches. CDR3 DNA sequence: TGTGCCATCGGGACAGGGGGCAACGAGCAGTACTTC. This gives the protein CAIGTGGNEQYF.

This clonotype was observed many times. The rearrangement uses TRBV20-1 and TRBJ1-1; 8 bases map to TRBD1. V shed 6 bases and J 2 bases; nucleotides not matched to a gene: 8. The CDR3 loop spans 14 amino acids. The V gene's germline CDR1 is DFQATT and CDR2 SNEGSKA (reference sequence). The CDR3 loop is CSAKQGALNTEAFF. In nucleotides, the CDR3 is TGCAGTGCCAAGCAGGGGGCACTCAACACTGAAGCTTTCTTT.

This clonotype was detected a few times. The chain is built from TRBV2 and TRBJ1-1; D is possibly TRBD1 (5 bases). Deletions cut 1 base from V and 5 bases from J, with 17 bases between. CDR3 length: 16 residues. The germline gives CDR1 SNHLY, CDR2 FYNNEI. The CDR3 nucleotides read TGTGCCAGCAGTGAAGAGGTACCGGGAGGGGAGACTGAAGCTTTCTTT. Translating it yields CASSEEVPGGETEAFF.

The rearrangement uses TRBV3-1 and TRBJ1-6, with 7 bases that match TRBD1. This CDR3 contains 17 residues. The germline CDR1 and CDR2 sequences are LGHDT and YNNKEL (reference sequence). J was trimmed by 0 bases and V by 5 bases; bases with no gene match: 7. The CDR3 region has the DNA TGTGCCAGCAGCGGGAAGGGGGCCAGCTCCTATAATTCACCCCTCCACTTT. This translates into CASSGKGASSYNSPLHF.

This clonotype has at least ten counts. This chain joins TRBV19 and TRBJ1-5; D may be TRBD1 (5 bases). Trimming removed 9 bases at V and 5 bases at J, with 17 bases between. This CDR3 is 14 amino acids long. The germline V gene has CDR1 LNHDA and CDR2 SQIVND (reference sequence). CDR3 region: CASSTGWGDQPQHF. For the CDR3, the DNA is TGTGCCAGCTCCACCGGATGGGGGGATCAGCCCCAGCATTTT.

This clonotype was seen only a few times. The chain uses TRBV12-3 or TRBV12-4 and TRBJ2-7, with a weak D call TRBD1 (5 bases). V was cut by 6 bases and J by 4 bases, with 16 bases left in between. This CDR3 is 14 amino acids long. CDR3 residues: CASSPPRQPYEQYF. DNA for the CDR3: TGTGCCAGCAGCCCCCCGCGACAGCCGTACGAGCAGTACTTC.

This clonotype has a handful of counts. The V gene is TRBV4-2, the J gene TRBJ1-3; D not resolved. Germline lookup yields CDR1 LGHNA and CDR2 YNFKEQ. This CDR3 is built from 16 residues. Trimming cost V 4 bases and J 0 bases, with 13 bases left between them. CDR3 nucleotides: TGTGCCAGCAGCCCTAGCGCCGGAAACTCTGGAAACACCATATATTTT. Translation gives CASSPSAGNSGNTIYF.

This clonotype has just a few counts. The chain is built from TRBV6-5 and TRBJ2-5, with D possibly being TRBD2 (6 bases). Germline V gene data show CDR1 as MNHEY and CDR2 as SVGAGI. The CDR3 runs to 14 residues. Trimming stripped 3 bases from V and 2 bases from J, with 10 bases between. The CDR3 loop reads CASSYVAGQETQYF. In DNA form, the CDR3 reads TGTGCCAGCAGTTATGTTGCGGGGCAAGAGACCCAGTACTTC.

The chain uses TRBV24-1 and TRBJ2-1; 13 bases are a match to TRBD2. V gave up 4 bases and J gave up 5 bases; unmatched junction bases: 7. Germline assignment: CDR1 KGHDR and CDR2 SFDVKD. This CDR3 contains 17 residues. The CDR3 DNA is TGTGCCACCAGTGACGGGACTAGCGGGAAAAGGGACAATGAGCAGTTCTTC. The encoded protein is CATSDGTSGKRDNEQFF.

The chain has TRBV7-8 and TRBJ2-2; 7 bases line up with TRBD2. With 4 bases clipped from V and 4 bases from J, the junction kept 12 bases outside the gene matches. There are 17 residues in the CDR3. From germline, CDR1 is SGHVS and CDR2 FQNEAQ. The DNA of the CDR3 is TGTGCCAGCAGCTCCGGGCTCCGGGAGGTCCGCACCGGGGAGCTGTTTTTT. Its translation: CASSSGLREVRTGELFF.

This clonotype appeared a few times. The CDR3 spells CASSYWGKYGYTF. Written as DNA, the CDR3 is TGTGCCAGCAGTTACTGGGGAAAGTATGGCTACACCTTC. The V and J genes are TRBV12-3 or TRBV12-4 and TRBJ1-2, with unresolved D. CDR3 length: 13 residues. V lost 4 bases and J 5 bases, leaving 11 bases between the germline ends.

This clonotype has more than one count but fewer than ten. The chain carries TRBV7-8 and TRBJ2-7; D possibly corresponds to TRBD1 (5 bases). V dropped 5 bases and J dropped 4 bases, with 15 bases sitting between them. The CDR3 runs 14 residues. Germline lookup yields CDR1 SGHVS and CDR2 FQNEAQ. CDR3 loop: CASSPAPGQYEQYF. The CDR3 DNA reads as TGTGCCAGCAGCCCCGCCCCAGGGCAGTACGAGCAGTACTTC.

A few counts support this clonotype. The chain carries TRBV20-1 and TRBJ2-6; 9 bases match TRBD1. The CDR3 is 15 residues long. Germline CDR1 and CDR2: DFQATT and SNEGSKA (reference sequence). V shed 6 bases, J shed 0 bases, and the junction held 3 bases outside the gene matches. CDR3 amino acids: CSAPGQGSGANVLTF. CDR3 nucleotides: TGCAGTGCCCCGGGACAGGGCTCTGGGGCCAACGTCCTGACTTTC.

This clonotype was observed at least ten times. This chain links TRBV29-1 with TRBJ1-2; the match to TRBD1 covers 7 bases. The CDR3 is 13 residues long. Unmatched junction bases numbered 9, after V lost 7 bases and J lost 4 bases. Per germline, CDR1 SQVTM and CDR2 ANQGSEA. CDR3: CSATGDYSYGYTF. In DNA form, the CDR3 reads TGCAGCGCAACAGGGGATTACAGCTATGGCTACACCTTC.

This clonotype appeared a few times. The gene calls are TRBV13 and TRBJ2-7, with 8 bases identical to TRBD1. CDR1 PRHDT and CDR2 FYEKMQ come from the germline V gene (reference sequence). The junction had 6 bases not matched to a gene; V was cut back by 4 bases and J by 4 bases. The CDR3 length is 14 residues. CDR3 bases: TGTGCCAGCAGCTCTGGACAGGGAGGATACGAGCAGTACTTC. Translating it yields CASSSGQGGYEQYF.

This clonotype turned up a few times. In DNA form, the CDR3 reads TGTGCCAGCAGCATAGGGACAGGGCCGCAAGAGACCCAGTACTTC. Amino acids: CASSIGTGPQETQYF. The gene calls are TRBV5-8 and TRBJ2-5, with 9 bases matching TRBD1. The CDR3 consists of 15 residues. Germline CDR1 SGHTS, CDR2 YDEGEE. Germline trimming cut 4 bases from V and 2 bases from J; bases unmatched to any gene: 6.